A single T cell receptor (beta chain) is shown here with its context. This specimen belongs to a study of blood T cell repertoires in COVID-19. Across the study: Researchers got acute and convalescent COVID-19 samples from the United States, Italy and Spain. PBMCs, B-cell-depleted T cells, or T cells were the source of the cDNA or gDNA that made up the material.

Source study methods: Estimated nucleated cell counts came from reference gene primer amplification. This table comes from immunoSEQ multiplex PCR, and its TCRdb copy is limited to in-frame clones, with some not included. V and J calls and clone size follow that table, whereas D and trimming were derived from the DNA. Of 150,000 or so clones in the sample, roughly 76% were seen once. CDR1 and CDR2 (germline): SEHNR, FQNEAQ (reference sequence). The CDR3 contains 15 residues. Trimming took 1 base from V and 2 from J, leaving 11 bases between them. The source is a woman between 45 and 65 years old with active or convalescent COVID-19. The source material was peripheral blood. The rearrangement joins TRBV7-9 to TRBJ2-5; D is perhaps TRBD1 (6 bases). As DNA, the CDR3 is TGTGCCAGCAGCTTAGTTGGGACACAACAAGAGACCCAGTACTTC. This encodes CASSLVGTQQETQYF.